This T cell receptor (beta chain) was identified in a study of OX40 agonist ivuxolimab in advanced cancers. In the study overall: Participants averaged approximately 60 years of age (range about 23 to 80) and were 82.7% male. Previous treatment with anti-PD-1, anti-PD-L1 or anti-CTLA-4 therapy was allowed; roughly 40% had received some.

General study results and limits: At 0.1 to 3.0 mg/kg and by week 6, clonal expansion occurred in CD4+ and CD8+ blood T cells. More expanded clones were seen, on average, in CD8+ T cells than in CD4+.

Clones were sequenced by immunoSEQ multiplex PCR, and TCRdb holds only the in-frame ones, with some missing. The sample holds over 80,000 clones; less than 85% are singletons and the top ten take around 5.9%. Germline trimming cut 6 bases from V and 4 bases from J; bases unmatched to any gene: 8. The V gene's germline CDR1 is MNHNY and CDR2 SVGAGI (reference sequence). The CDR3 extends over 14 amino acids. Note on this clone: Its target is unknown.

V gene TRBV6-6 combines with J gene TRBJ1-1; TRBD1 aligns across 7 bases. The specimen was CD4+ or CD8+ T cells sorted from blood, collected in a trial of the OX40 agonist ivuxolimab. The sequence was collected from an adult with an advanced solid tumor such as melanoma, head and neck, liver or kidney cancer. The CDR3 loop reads CASRPRGKVTEAFF. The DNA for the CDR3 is TGTGCCAGCAGACCCAGGGGGAAGGTCACTGAAGCTTTCTTT.